This TCR beta chain was sequenced in a study of T cell repertoires in cytomegalovirus infection (dated by TCRdb to the late 2010s). General notes on the study: Donor HLA type was relevant to the analysis, because carriage of CMV infection together with the matching HLA type was indicated by public TCR beta signatures.

The CDR3 spans 16 residues, from the cysteine through the phenylalanine. Just the 48-base CDR3 DNA is kept, in frame starting at base 1. V and J are truncated by 6 bases and 1 base respectively, leaving an intervening sequence of 15 bases. The germline V gene specifies MNHEY as CDR1 and SVGAGI as CDR2. Study-level results and caveats: The ex vivo response was dominated by HLA-C-restricted CMV-specific TCR beta clonotypes, which also provided the single most frequent clonotype in two of eight donors. Carriers of CMV infection plus the relevant HLA type were discriminated by the cumulative frequency of public TCR beta family members in the study cohort and in an independent roughly 350-donor cohort.

As regards this clonotype: The antigen it binds to is not known. No base-level quality is on record; no much larger clone is a single base apart.

TCRdb shows the sequencer as Illumina HiSeq 1500. Starting from the raw public reads, TCRdb applied fastp trimming at Q25, assembled clones with MiXCR and retained in-frame beta chains. Rows merge per CDR3 protein into single entries with the most common DNA and genes. A total of some 230,000 distinct CDR3 sequences appear in this sample, about 20% of them only once. The ten largest clonotypes hold around a sixth of the sample. Sequencing was done on a sample of CD8+ T cells from PBMCs. Here the chain combines TRBV6-5 and TRBJ2-2, with the D gene possibly TRBD1 or TRBD2, each one fitting 5 bases. This clonotype was obtained from a human donor in good health (CMV status not recorded). Some clones in this sample may be carry-over from other donors' samples. The CDR3 corresponds to CASSRFGTMNTGELFF. Read as DNA, the sequence is TGTGCCAGCAGCCGCTTCGGGACCATGAACACCGGGGAGCTGTTTTTT.